This TCR beta chain emerged from a study of T cell responses to AZD1222 COVID-19 vaccine (dated by TCRdb to about 2021). Notes on the research overall: TCR sequencing covered 233 trial participants: around 210 given two doses of AZD1222 and 26 given two doses of MenACWY control vaccine. Trial participants were enrolled into age subgroups of 18-55, 56-69 and 70-plus years, which contained about 160, 30 and 59 TCR-sequenced participants, respectively. The research as a whole found: After two AZD1222 doses, both the breadth and the depth of spike-specific TCRs were significantly higher than at day 0 and than in MenACWY recipients. Because no samples from the day 14 peak response were available, repertoires could be characterized only after the peak T cell response. Conclusions about previously exposed vaccinees are limited because only six or seven AZD1222 recipients were SARS-CoV-2 seropositive at baseline. The 56-69-year group was small, and its depth increase did not reach significance, likely because of low power. Reportedly, almost half of the unique spike-specific TCRs recognized epitopes lying outside the regions that are mutated in the B.1.351 and B.1.1.7 variants. The whole spike protein was spanned by vaccine-associated CD4 TCRs, and dominant responses were seen in regions 160-218 and 743-854. Participants were mostly white British, with more females than males. The authors suggested clonal diversity may have been underestimated.

Worth noting for this clone: It has no known antigen specificity. Nothing much larger sits one base from this clone, and base qualities are not available.

The time point label of this sample denotes: about 28 days (+/-7) after the second vaccine dose. AZD1222 recipients whose second dose came at about 4 weeks and those whose second dose came at about 12 weeks were combined into one group, since spike-specific TCR depth and breadth did not differ between the two schedules. Vaccinee samples came from UK trials COV001 and COV002, including a single-blind randomized controlled phase 2/3 trial of AZD1222 (ChAdOx1 nCoV-19) in healthy adults. For TCRbeta chain sequencing, PBMC samples from trial participants were taken at day 0 and at day 28 after the second dose. From cysteine to phenylalanine, the CDR3 is 14 amino acids long. CDR3 DNA only is kept here, 42 bases in frame from base 1. Between the V and J ends, shortened by 4 bases and 3 bases respectively, the junction contains 12 bases. The germline V gene specifies KGHDR as CDR1 and SFDVKD as CDR2. The CDR3 regions of human TCRbeta chains were subjected to immunosequencing. As for the original processing: Repertoire TCRs were matched against a reference library of SARS-CoV-2-specific TCRs generated with the MIRA antigen-specificity platform. Breadth was defined as the fraction of unique TCRs that were SARS-CoV-2-associated. Depth was defined as the fraction of total T cells that were SARS-CoV-2-associated. Using the MIRA data, each spike-specific TCR was assigned both to the spike region to which the TCR was reactive and to a CD4 or CD8 class. Log10-transformed breadth and depth values were compared by one-way ANOVA with Sidak's multiple comparisons tests. The immuneACCESS repertoire file appears here via TCRdb, limited to in-frame rearrangements. These files lack a portion of the clones; in checked studies, under half of the deficit traces to unresolved V genes, and the cause of the others is not known. That table supplies the V and J calls and clone size; D and trimming were determined from the DNA. The sample profile shows around 87,000 clones; 85% to 90% of them were found once. Less than 3% of the sample is in the top ten clones.

Sequenced here: peripheral blood, sampled 28 days after the second AZD1222 dose. Here the chain combines TRBV24-1 and TRBJ2-7; possibly the D gene is TRBD2, per 6 matching bases. This clonotype was obtained from an adult who received the AZD1222 COVID-19 vaccine. For the CDR3, the sequence is CATSERRRVYEQYF. The DNA reads TGTGCCACCAGTGAACGCAGGAGGGTCTACGAGCAGTACTTC.